This T cell receptor beta chain was recorded in a study of blood T cell repertoires in COVID-19. The assay was immunoSEQ multiplex PCR, and TCRdb's table has in-frame clones only and misses some. The table has about 150,000 clones, 70% to 90% seen once. This CDR3 contains 14 residues. Per the germline V gene, CDR1 is MNHEY and CDR2 is SVGEGT. V shed 2 bases and J 7 bases; nucleotides not matched to a gene: 2. This receptor was identified in a man in his 60s with COVID-19, enrolled during active disease. The rearrangement joins TRBV6-2 or TRBV6-3 to TRBJ2-1, with 10 bases that match TRBD1. Sequenced input: peripheral blood. Here the CDR3 reads CASSYDRGRNEQFF. For the CDR3, the DNA is TGTGCCAGCAGTTACGACAGGGGGCGGAATGAGCAGTTCTTC.